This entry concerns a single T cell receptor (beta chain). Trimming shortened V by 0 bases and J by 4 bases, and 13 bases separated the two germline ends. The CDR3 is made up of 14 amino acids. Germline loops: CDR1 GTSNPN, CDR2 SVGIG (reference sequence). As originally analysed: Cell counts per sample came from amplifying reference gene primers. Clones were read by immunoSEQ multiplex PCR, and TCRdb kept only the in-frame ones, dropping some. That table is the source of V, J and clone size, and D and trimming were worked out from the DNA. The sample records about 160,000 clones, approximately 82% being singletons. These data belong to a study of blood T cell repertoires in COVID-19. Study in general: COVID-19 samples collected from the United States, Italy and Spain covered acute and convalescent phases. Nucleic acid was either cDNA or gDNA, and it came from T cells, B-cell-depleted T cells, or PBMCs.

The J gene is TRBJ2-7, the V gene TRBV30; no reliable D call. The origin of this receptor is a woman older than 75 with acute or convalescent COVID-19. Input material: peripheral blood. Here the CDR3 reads CAWSVPEVWYEQYF. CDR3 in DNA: TGTGCCTGGAGTGTACCAGAGGTGTGGTACGAGCAGTACTTC.